Following are 17 T cell receptor beta chains from one sample sequenced in a study of shared clonotypes between healthy human individuals. Naive CD8 cells, CD45RO-negative and positively selected for CCR7, excluded terminally differentiated effector memory CD45RA+ cells. The method was immunoSEQ multiplex PCR; TCRdb's version includes in-frame clones alone and lacks a portion of them. This sample has hundreds of thousands of clones, with roughly 98% found just once. Sequenced: naive CD8+ T cells sorted from blood. The source is a man aged 25-40 years in good health.

The V gene is TRBV21-1, the J gene TRBJ2-1; the listed D gene, TRBD2, was not tested against the DNA. TRBV21-1 is listed as a pseudogene. The CDR3 is 17 amino acids. CDR3 region: CASSLRLAGPRYNEQFF. Written as DNA, the CDR3 is TGTGCCAGCAGCCTAAGACTAGCGGGACCCCGGTACAATGAGCAGTTCTTC.

The chain has TRBV27 and TRBJ2-1; tentatively, D is TRBD1 (6 bases). Germline V CDR1 and CDR2: MNHEY, SMNVEV (reference sequence). The CDR3 length is 15 residues. V lost 5 bases and J lost 5, with 16 bases in between. The CDR3 is CASSRPRGTDNEQFF. CDR3 bases: TGTGCCAGCAGTCGACCTAGGGGGACCGACAATGAGCAGTTCTTC.

The chain carries TRBV4-3 and TRBJ2-1; TRBD2 agrees at 8 bases. The V gene's germline CDR1 is LGHNA and CDR2 YSLEER. The V segment lost 4 bases and the J segment 7 bases; nucleotides outside the gene matches: 9. The CDR3 runs to 15 residues. CDR3 region: CASSPSGYVGNEQFF. As DNA, the CDR3 is TGCGCCAGCAGCCCTAGCGGGTATGTGGGGAATGAGCAGTTCTTC.

The CDR3 region has the DNA TGTGCCAGTAGTAGGGGACGGACAGGGGGCCGGACTGAAGCTTTCTTT. It yields the protein CASSRGRTGGRTEAFF. This chain connects TRBV19 to TRBJ1-1; 11 bases are shared with TRBD1. V dropped 4 bases and J dropped 5; count of bases not matched to a gene: 9. This CDR3 is 16 amino acids long. CDR1 is LNHDA and CDR2 is SQIVND in the germline V gene (reference sequence). Filled out from reference TRBV19 and TRBJ1-1, the complete variable domain reads DGGITQSPKYLFRKEGQNVTLSCEQNLNHDAMYWYRQDPGQGLRLIYYSQIVNDFQKGDIAEGYSVSREKKESFPLTVTSAQKNPTAFYLCASSRGRTGGRTEAFFGQGTRLTVV.

Only a few counts were recorded for this clone. This sequence joins TRBV9 and TRBJ2-2; possibly TRBD2 for D (5 bases). The V gene's germline CDR1 is SGDLS and CDR2 YYNGEE. Trimming removed 4 bases at V and 6 bases at J, with 19 bases between. The CDR3 has 16 residues. Here the CDR3 reads CASSPLRLAAAGELFF. DNA of the CDR3: TGTGCCAGCAGCCCCCTCAGGTTGGCAGCGGCCGGGGAGCTGTTTTTT.

This clone was seen a few times. The chain's CDR3 is CASSPTGQESYTF. The CDR3 bases are TGTGCCAGCAGCCCCACCGGACAGGAGTCCTACACCTTC. V is TRBV5-6 and J is TRBJ1-2; 7 bases are shared with TRBD1. The CDR3 length is 13 residues. From germline, CDR1 is SGHDT and CDR2 YYEEEE. The ends lost 4 bases at V and 10 bases at J; junction bases unmatched: 10.

The chain has TRBV6-5 and TRBJ2-1; weak D call: TRBD1 (5 bases). Germline V gene lookup returns CDR1 MNHEY and CDR2 SVGAGI. This CDR3 has 14 residues. With 4 bases removed from V and 10 bases from J, the gap between germline ends came to 17 bases. Here the CDR3 reads CASSSPAGPREQFF. CDR3 nucleotides: TGTGCCAGCAGTTCCCCGGCAGGGCCAAGGGAGCAGTTCTTC.

The chain is built from TRBV7-9 and TRBJ2-1, with 11 positions matching TRBD2. The CDR3 length is 15 residues. The germline V gene has CDR1 SEHNR and CDR2 FQNEAQ (reference sequence). Trimming cost V 7 bases and J 6 bases; bases outside gene matches: 8. CDR3: CASTLGLAGANEQFF. DNA for the CDR3: TGTGCCAGCACCCTAGGACTAGCGGGTGCCAATGAGCAGTTCTTC.

The V gene is TRBV7-8, the J gene TRBJ2-7; D unresolved. The V and J ends lost 5 bases and 6 bases respectively, with 14 bases between them. Germline V gives CDR1 SGHVS, CDR2 FQNEAQ. CDR3 length: 13 residues. The CDR3 is CASSAQQVSEQYF. The CDR3 DNA is TGTGCCAGCAGCGCACAGCAGGTGAGCGAGCAGTACTTC.

CDR3 sequence: CASERDRGVSEQYF. The CDR3 nucleotides are TGTGCCAGCGAACGGGACAGGGGTGTTAGCGAGCAGTACTTC. The chain links TRBV28 to TRBJ2-7; 10 bases map to TRBD1. With V trimmed by 8 bases and J by 6 bases, 10 bases remained unmatched. Germline V gene data show CDR1 as MDHEN and CDR2 as SYDVKM. This CDR3 has 14 amino acids.

J is TRBJ2-7 and V is TRBV14; D is possibly TRBD1 (6 bases). With 2 bases removed from V and 2 bases from J, the gap between germline ends came to 10 bases. The CDR3 runs 14 residues. The germline CDR1 and CDR2 sequences are SGHDN and FVKESK. This chain's CDR3 is CASSQQGMPYEQYF. In DNA, the CDR3 is TGTGCCAGCAGCCAACAGGGGATGCCCTACGAGCAGTACTTC.

Concerning this clone: Other DNA sequences in the sample encode the same CDR3. The gene calls are TRBV27 and TRBJ1-1; weak D call: TRBD1 (6 bases). The CDR3 covers 14 residues. Trimming took off 1 base at V and 2 bases at J, with 8 bases between the two ends. Germline V gene data show CDR1 as MNHEY and CDR2 as SMNVEV (reference sequence). The CDR3 loop is CASSLFRGNTEAFF. In nucleotides, the CDR3 is TGTGCCAGCAGTTTATTCAGGGGCAACACTGAAGCTTTCTTT.

The rearrangement uses TRBV7-6 and TRBJ2-7, with 11 nucleotides matching TRBD2. J was trimmed by 0 bases and V by 3 bases; bases with no gene match: 4. This CDR3 comprises 16 residues. Germline V gives CDR1 SGHVS, CDR2 FNYEAQ. CDR3 loop: CASSFGTSGNSYEQYF. The CDR3 bases are TGTGCCAGCAGCTTTGGGACTAGCGGAAACTCCTACGAGCAGTACTTC. Combining the CDR3 with reference TRBV7-6 and TRBJ2-7 gives the whole variable domain GAGVSQSPRYKVTKRGQDVALRCDPISGHVSLYWYRQALGQGPEFLTYFNYEAQQDKSGLPNDRFSAERPEGSISTLTIQRTEQRDSAMYRCASSFGTSGNSYEQYFGPGTRLTVT.

V gene TRBV15 combines with J gene TRBJ1-1; D gene uncertain. Germline V gene lookup returns CDR1 LNHNV and CDR2 YYDKDF (reference sequence). The CDR3 runs to 14 residues. Trimming removed 1 base from V and 1 base from J, with 7 bases in between. The CDR3 DNA sequence: TGTGCCACCAGCAGAGGTCGGGAGAACACTGAAGCTTTCTTT. This translates into CATSRGRENTEAFF.

The chain is built from TRBV5-1 and TRBJ2-5, with a tentative D call TRBD1 (5 bases). Trimming left V 0 bases short and J 0 bases short, with 6 bases between. The CDR3 has 14 amino acids. The germline gives CDR1 SGHRS, CDR2 YFSETQ. The CDR3 is CASSLAGYQETQYF. The CDR3 DNA follows: TGCGCCAGCAGCTTGGCAGGGTACCAAGAGACCCAGTACTTC.

The rearrangement links TRBV11-2 to TRBJ2-1, with a weak D call TRBD1 (6 bases). This CDR3 is 15 amino acids long. CDR1 is SGHAT and CDR2 is FQNNGV in the germline V gene. Trimming left V 5 bases short and J 5 bases short, with 16 bases between. The CDR3, as DNA: TGTGCCAGCAGCATCCTGGGGGCCAGACACAATGAGCAGTTCTTC. It is translated as CASSILGARHNEQFF.

The chain combines TRBV6-1 with TRBJ2-3; D gene unclear. The CDR3 extends over 15 amino acids. The germline V and J ends were trimmed by 2 bases and 1 base, with 10 bases remaining between them. The germline CDR1 and CDR2 sequences are MNHNS and SASEGT. CDR3 sequence (DNA): TGTGCCAGCAGTGAATTGCGTCGGGGCACAGATACGCAGTATTTT. Translating it yields CASSELRRGTDTQYF.